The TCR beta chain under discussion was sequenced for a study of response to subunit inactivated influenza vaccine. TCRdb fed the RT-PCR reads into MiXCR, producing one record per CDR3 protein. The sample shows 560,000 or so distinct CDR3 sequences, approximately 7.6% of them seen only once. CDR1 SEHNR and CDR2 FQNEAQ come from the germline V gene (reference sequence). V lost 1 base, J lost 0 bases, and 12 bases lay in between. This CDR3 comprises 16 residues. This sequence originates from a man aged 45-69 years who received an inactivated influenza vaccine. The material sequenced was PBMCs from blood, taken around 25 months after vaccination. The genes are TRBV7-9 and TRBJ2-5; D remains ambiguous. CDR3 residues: CASSLGSVSYQETQYF. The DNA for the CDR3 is TGTGCCAGCAGCTTAGGATCGGTTTCGTACCAAGAGACCCAGTACTTC.